The 24 T cell receptor beta chains presented below share a single source sample, sequenced in a study of T cell repertoires in cytomegalovirus infection (dated by TCRdb to the late 2010s). The instrument given in TCRdb is Illumina HiSeq 1500. In TCRdb, the public reads were trimmed at Q25 with fastp and aligned with MiXCR, with productive beta chains retained. Each record represents a unique CDR3 protein, reported with the most common genes and DNA among its rows. For this sample there are around 550,000 distinct CDR3 sequences; around 27% appear just once. Together, the top ten hold over 10% of the sample. The sequenced material came from PBMCs. The source is a human donor in good health (CMV status not recorded). Some clones in this sample may be carry-over from other donors' samples.

V and J are TRBV12-3 or TRBV12-4 and TRBJ2-5; 7 positions match TRBD2. The CDR3 loop spans 14 amino acids. V dropped 3 bases and J dropped 1; count of bases not matched to a gene: 2. CDR3 region: CASSFASGQETQYF. The CDR3 nucleotides are TGTGCCAGCAGTTTCGCTAGCGGCCAAGAGACCCAGTACTTC.

A few counts support this clonotype. The V call is TRBV29-1, the J call TRBJ2-3, with 14 bases identical to TRBD2. The germline V gene has CDR1 SQVTM and CDR2 ANQGSEA. Trimming removed 7 bases from V and 7 bases from J; junction bases left unmatched: 10. The CDR3 is made up of 15 amino acids. The chain's CDR3 is CSADLGLAGDYTQYF. The CDR3 coding sequence is TGCAGCGCAGACCTGGGACTAGCGGGAGACTATACGCAGTATTTT.

The rearrangement uses TRBV28 and TRBJ2-5, with 8 nucleotides matching TRBD1. Germline V gene lookup returns CDR1 MDHEN and CDR2 SYDVKM. J gave up 0 bases and V 6 bases, and 9 bases lay outside the gene matches. The CDR3 runs to 16 residues. The CDR3 is CASSPAGTGDQETQYF. The DNA for the CDR3 is TGTGCCAGCAGCCCAGCCGGGACAGGAGACCAAGAGACCCAGTACTTC.

This clonotype was recorded at least ten times. The J gene is TRBJ1-2, the V gene TRBV11-1; TRBD1 is a possible D gene (6 bases). CDR3 length equals 15 residues. Trimming took off 4 bases at V and 5 bases at J, with 17 bases between the two ends. The V gene's germline CDR1 is SGHAT and CDR2 FQDESV (reference sequence). CDR3 amino acids: CASSSITGPSYGYTF. The CDR3 region has the DNA TGTGCCAGCAGCTCGATAACAGGGCCTTCGTATGGCTACACCTTC.

Many counts were recorded for this clonotype. The gene calls are TRBV7-9 and TRBJ1-2; 9 nucleotides align to TRBD1. Germline V gene data show CDR1 as SEHNR and CDR2 as FQNEAQ (reference sequence). The J segment lost 6 bases and the V segment lost 6 bases, leaving 8 bases of the junction unmatched. The CDR3 has 14 amino acids. The CDR3 here is CASSFRTGADGYTF. Written as DNA, the CDR3 is TGTGCCAGCAGTTTCCGGACAGGGGCGGATGGCTACACCTTC.

This clonotype was observed at least ten times. The chain joins TRBV7-2 to TRBJ2-7; the match to TRBD1 covers 10 bases. The germline CDR1 and CDR2 sequences are SGHTA and FQGNSA. The CDR3 covers 15 residues. Unmatched junction bases numbered 6, after V lost 1 base and J lost 6 bases. In nucleotides, the CDR3 is TGTGCCAGCAGCTTAGGATGGACAGGGGGAGCCGAGCAGTACTTC. Protein product: CASSLGWTGGAEQYF.

This chain joins TRBV3-1 and TRBJ1-1, with a possible D match to TRBD1 (5 bases). The CDR3 covers 13 residues. V dropped 0 bases and J dropped 7 bases, with 9 bases sitting between them. Germline CDR1 reads LGHDT; CDR2 reads YNNKEL (reference sequence). The CDR3 protein is CASSQEGEGEAFF. In DNA, the CDR3 is TGTGCCAGCAGCCAAGAGGGGGAGGGTGAAGCTTTCTTT.

At least ten counts were recorded for this clonotype. The chain joins TRBV7-6 to TRBJ2-5, with D possibly being TRBD1 or TRBD2 (5 bases each). V was shortened by 7 bases and J by 5 bases, with 11 bases between the two germline ends. The CDR3 length is 12 residues. The V gene's germline CDR1 is SGHVS and CDR2 FNYEAQ. The CDR3 sequence is CASNLGEETQYF. CDR3 coding DNA: TGTGCCAGCAACCTAGGGGAGGAGACCCAGTACTTC.

This clonotype occurred a few times. This chain uses TRBV7-2 with TRBJ2-7, with 9 bases lining up with TRBD2. The CDR3 covers 15 residues. Germline CDR1 and CDR2: SGHTA and FQGNSA. Losses at the gene ends were 0 bases for V and 4 bases for J; bases not matched to a gene: 4. In DNA form, the CDR3 reads TGTGCCAGCAGCTTAGCTAGCGGGAGTCAATACGAGCAGTACTTC. Translated, it gives CASSLASGSQYEQYF. Drawing the rest from reference TRBV7-2 and TRBJ2-7, the complete variable domain is GAGVSQSPSNKVTEKGKDVELRCDPISGHTALYWYRQSLGQGLEFLIYFQGNSAPDKSGLPSDRFSAERTGGSVSTLTIQRTQQEDSAVYLCASSLASGSQYEQYFGPGTRLTVT.

The rearrangement links TRBV20-1 to TRBJ2-4, with 10 bases fitting TRBD2. V lost 4 bases to trimming and J lost 16 bases; unmatched junction nucleotides: 10. Germline CDR1 and CDR2: DFQATT and SNEGSKA (reference sequence). The CDR3 consists of 12 residues. CDR3 coding DNA: TGCAGTGCTAAACGGACTAGCGGAGGGCTATACTTC. It specifies CSAKRTSGGLYF.

This clonotype was found a few times. The chain couples TRBV19 to TRBJ2-1; 10 bases are a match to TRBD2. This CDR3 contains 16 residues. Germline CDR1 LNHDA, CDR2 SQIVND (reference sequence). The trim removed 4 bases at V and 3 bases at J, leaving 6 bases unmatched. In nucleotides, the CDR3 is TGTGCCAGTAGTAGACGGACTAGCGGAGTCTACAATGAGCAGTTCTTC. Translated: CASSRRTSGVYNEQFF.

The chain has TRBV27 and TRBJ2-1, with 12 bases lining up with TRBD2. This CDR3 contains 15 residues. From germline, CDR1 is MNHEY and CDR2 SMNVEV (reference sequence). The J segment lost 5 bases and the V segment lost 5 bases, leaving 4 bases of the junction unmatched. The CDR3 reads CASSKLAGGDNEQFF. The CDR3 DNA reads as TGTGCCAGCAGTAAACTAGCGGGAGGAGACAATGAGCAGTTCTTC.

This clonotype was detected only a few times. The V and J genes are TRBV6-2 or TRBV6-3 and TRBJ1-5, with 7 bases aligning to TRBD1. CDR3 length: 14 amino acids. Germline V gene sequence: CDR1 MNHEY, CDR2 SVGEGT. Unmatched junction bases numbered 4, after V lost 4 bases and J lost 4 bases. The CDR3 DNA is TGTGCCAGCAGTTCCACGGGACAGAATCAGCCCCAGCATTTT. It translates to CASSSTGQNQPQHF.

V is TRBV7-2 and J is TRBJ1-4, with D possibly matching TRBD1 (5 bases). The V end was cut by 4 bases, the J end by 8 bases, with 14 bases between. The CDR3 is 14 residues long. Germline CDR1 reads SGHTA; CDR2 reads FQGNSA. CDR3 sequence: CASSSRGRGEKLFF. The CDR3 region has the DNA TGTGCCAGCAGCTCCCGGGGACGGGGGGAAAAACTGTTTTTT. Full variable domain (rest looked up from reference TRBV7-2 and TRBJ1-4): GAGVSQSPSNKVTEKGKDVELRCDPISGHTALYWYRQSLGQGLEFLIYFQGNSAPDKSGLPSDRFSAERTGGSVSTLTIQRTQQEDSAVYLCASSSRGRGEKLFFGSGTQLSVL.

In this sample, this clonotype turned up a few times. V and J are TRBV10-3 and TRBJ1-5; D is ambiguous. Trimming removed 5 bases at V and 9 bases at J, with 14 bases between. Looked up from germline, CDR1 is ENHRY and CDR2 is SYGVKD. This CDR3 contains 13 residues. The CDR3 coding sequence is TGTGCCATCAGTAGTCAGGAGAACCTGCCCCAGCATTTT. Translating it yields CAISSQENLPQHF.

V and J are TRBV7-3 and TRBJ2-2; D is ambiguous. Trimming removed 2 bases from V and 8 bases from J, with 6 bases in between. There are 12 residues in the CDR3. CDR1 is SGHTA, CDR2 FQGTGA, per germline. In DNA, the CDR3 is TGTGCCAGCAGCTTAGAGCGAGGGGAGCTGTTTTTT. Protein product: CASSLERGELFF.

The chain carries TRBV2 and TRBJ1-1; no clear D. The germline V gene encodes CDR1 SNHLY and CDR2 FYNNEI. The V and J ends lost 8 bases and 1 base respectively, with 11 bases between them. The CDR3 has 13 residues. Here the CDR3 DNA reads TGTGCCAGCTCTGTGAAGCCGAACACTGAAGCTTTCTTT. As protein: CASSVKPNTEAFF.

This clonotype was counted between two and nine times. The chain joins TRBV6-5 to TRBJ1-6; D call uncertain. Germline V CDR1 and CDR2: MNHEY, SVGAGI. With 0 bases removed from V and 11 bases from J, the gap between germline ends came to 14 bases. The CDR3 has 15 amino acids. The CDR3, as DNA: TGTGCCAGCAGTTACTCGAGTCAGATGAATCCACCCCTCCACTTT. Its protein is CASSYSSQMNPPLHF.

The sample holds a few counts of this clonotype. V gene TRBV20-1 combines with J gene TRBJ2-1; 9 positions match TRBD1. V shed 7 bases and J 8 bases; nucleotides not matched to a gene: 9. The CDR3 totals 13 residues. Germline V lookup: CDR1 DFQATT, CDR2 SNEGSKA (reference sequence). The CDR3 loop is CSGPGQGYDEQFF. Here the CDR3 DNA reads TGCAGTGGGCCGGGACAGGGATACGATGAGCAGTTCTTC.

This clonotype was counted ten times or more. The chain has TRBV7-2 and TRBJ1-1; D perhaps matches TRBD1 (5 bases). The germline gives CDR1 SGHTA, CDR2 FQGNSA. The CDR3 sequence is 16 residues long. V lost 3 bases to trimming and J lost 1 base, with 15 bases between them. CDR3 region: CASSLGQGWGNTEAFF. The CDR3 DNA sequence: TGTGCCAGCAGCTTGGGGCAGGGATGGGGGAACACTGAAGCTTTCTTT.

V usage is TRBV28 and J usage is TRBJ2-5; 10 bases are a match to TRBD1. Germline V gene lookup returns CDR1 MDHEN and CDR2 SYDVKM. The CDR3 sequence is 14 residues long. Trimming took 8 bases from V and 5 from J; bases not matched to a gene: 8. The CDR3 DNA follows: TGTGCCAGCCTTGACAGGGGGCTCTGGGAGACCCAGTACTTC. Its translation is CASLDRGLWETQYF.

This clonotype was picked up many times. The V and J genes are TRBV12-3 or TRBV12-4 and TRBJ1-2, with a tentative D call TRBD1 (5 bases). V was cut by 1 base and J by 6 bases, with 15 bases left in between. The CDR3 extends over 15 amino acids. The CDR3 region has the DNA TGTGCCAGCAGTTTAGATCCCCAGCAGGGTAATGGCTACACCTTC. Translated, it gives CASSLDPQQGNGYTF.

This clonotype was found once. The rearrangement joins TRBV2 to TRBJ1-5; 9 nucleotides match TRBD1. Germline lookup yields CDR1 SNHLY and CDR2 FYNNEI. Losses at the gene ends were 6 bases for V and 9 bases for J; bases not matched to a gene: 9. CDR3 length equals 14 residues. The CDR3 is CASSAGTGFGPQHF. CDR3 nucleotide sequence: TGTGCCAGCAGCGCCGGGACAGGGTTTGGGCCCCAGCATTTT.

The chain uses TRBV20-1 and TRBJ2-1; D is ambiguous. CDR1 and CDR2 (germline): DFQATT, SNEGSKA (reference sequence). The V end was cut by 0 bases, the J end by 11 bases, with 8 bases between. This CDR3 comprises 11 residues. CDR3 sequence: CSARDRSKQFF. For the CDR3, the DNA is TGCAGTGCTAGAGATAGGAGTAAGCAGTTCTTC.